This TCR beta chain was captured in a study of OX40 agonist ivuxolimab in advanced cancers. Study-level results: Part of the nonresponder group also had normalized T-cell clonal expansion that was low. In general, CD8+ T cells held more expanded clones than CD4+ did, on average. Undetermined was the antigen specificity of the expanded peripheral T cells.

Concerning this clone itself: Its antigen is undetermined.

Clones were read by immunoSEQ multiplex PCR, and TCRdb kept only the in-frame ones, dropping some. The profile shows 65,000 to 90,000 clones, over 80% of them singletons. Trimming left V 2 bases short and J 2 bases short, with 7 bases between. Per the germline V gene, CDR1 is MDHEN and CDR2 is SYDVKM. The CDR3 is 13 amino acids. The material was CD4+ or CD8+ T cells sorted from blood, obtained in a trial of the OX40 agonist ivuxolimab. The chain has TRBV28 and TRBJ2-7; D might be TRBD1 (5 bases). The source is an adult with an advanced solid tumor such as melanoma, head and neck, liver or kidney cancer. The CDR3 sequence is CASSLQGTYEQYF. DNA of the CDR3: TGTGCCAGCAGTTTACAGGGAACCTACGAGCAGTACTTC.